Listed below are T cell receptor beta chains from one sample, sequenced in a study of shared clonotypes between healthy human individuals. Profiled with immunoSEQ multiplex PCR; TCRdb holds only in-frame clones, not every one. The data show roughly 700,000 clones, less than 85% seen once. The sample comprised memory CD4+ T cells sorted from blood. These receptors all stem from a woman in her 30s in good health. Both conserved end residues are part of each CDR3. Each record gives: D gene, clone size, V gene, J gene, CDR3 protein, CDR3 DNA. A D gene is named only where the DNA matches it firmly. Some rows have no size entry. The others give once, few or many, or a class for an expanded clone.

-,-,TRBV19,TRBJ1-4,CASSVATNEKLFF,TGTGCCAGTTCGGTTGCAACTAATGAAAAACTGTTTTTT
TRBD1,-,TRBV7-8,TRBJ2-7,CASSSGTGVYEQYF,TGTGCCAGCAGCTCCGGGACAGGGGTATACGAGCAGTACTTC
TRBD1,-,TRBV4-1,TRBJ2-7,CASSQTGTGPREQYF,TGCGCCAGCAGCCAGACCGGGACAGGGCCGCGGGAGCAGTACTTC
-,-,TRBV2,TRBJ1-1,CASSGEQMNTEAFF,TGTGCCAGCAGCGGAGAACAGATGAACACTGAAGCTTTCTTT
-,-,TRBV6-4,TRBJ2-3,CASSDSGRGTDTQYF,TGTGCCAGCAGTGATAGCGGCCGAGGGACAGATACGCAGTATTTT
-,-,TRBV28,TRBJ1-2,CASSLSGVNYGYTF,TGTGCCAGCAGTTTAAGTGGGGTTAACTATGGCTACACCTTC
-,-,TRBV2,TRBJ1-5,CASSEARVGGSNQPQHF,TGTGCCAGCAGTGAAGCTCGGGTCGGAGGCAGCAATCAGCCCCAGCATTTT
-,-,TRBV5-1,TRBJ2-1,CASSLTKRLHNEQFF,TGCGCCAGCAGCTTAACCAAAAGGCTGCACAATGAGCAGTTCTTC
-,-,TRBV18,TRBJ2-7,CASSFAGTAYEQYF,TGTGCCAGCTCATTCGCCGGGACCGCCTACGAGCAGTACTTC
TRBD1,-,TRBV2,TRBJ1-4,CASRPGTGNEKLFF,TGTGCCAGCAGACCCGGGACAGGGAATGAAAAACTGTTTTTT
-,-,TRBV28,TRBJ2-3,CASRSRGSTDTQYF,TGTGCCAGCAGATCAAGGGGCTCCACAGATACGCAGTATTTT
-,few,TRBV4-1,TRBJ2-3,CASRGLTTDTQYF,TGCGCCAGCAGGGGACTTACAACAGATACGCAGTATTTT
-,-,TRBV28,TRBJ1-2,CASSLTFRPGGYTF,TGTGCCAGCAGTTTAACATTCCGACCGGGGGGCTACACCTTC
TRBD2,-,TRBV5-6,TRBJ2-2,CASSWLGLAATGELFF,TGTGCCAGCAGCTGGTTGGGACTAGCGGCCACCGGGGAGCTGTTTTTT
TRBD1,-,TRBV7-3,TRBJ2-2,CASSPAGTGGAAGELFF,TGTGCCAGCAGCCCCGCTGGGACAGGGGGCGCGGCGGGGGAGCTGTTTTTT
TRBD2,few,TRBV10-3,TRBJ2-5,CAIRASGPQETQYF,TGTGCCATCAGAGCTAGCGGGCCCCAAGAGACCCAGTACTTC
TRBD1,-,TRBV28,TRBJ1-4,CASSLGQPNEKLFF,TGTGCCAGCAGCCTGGGACAGCCTAATGAAAAACTGTTTTTT
-,-,TRBV5-6,TRBJ1-1,CASSSLTSGLEAFF,TGTGCCAGCAGCTCATTGACATCCGGCCTTGAAGCTTTCTTT